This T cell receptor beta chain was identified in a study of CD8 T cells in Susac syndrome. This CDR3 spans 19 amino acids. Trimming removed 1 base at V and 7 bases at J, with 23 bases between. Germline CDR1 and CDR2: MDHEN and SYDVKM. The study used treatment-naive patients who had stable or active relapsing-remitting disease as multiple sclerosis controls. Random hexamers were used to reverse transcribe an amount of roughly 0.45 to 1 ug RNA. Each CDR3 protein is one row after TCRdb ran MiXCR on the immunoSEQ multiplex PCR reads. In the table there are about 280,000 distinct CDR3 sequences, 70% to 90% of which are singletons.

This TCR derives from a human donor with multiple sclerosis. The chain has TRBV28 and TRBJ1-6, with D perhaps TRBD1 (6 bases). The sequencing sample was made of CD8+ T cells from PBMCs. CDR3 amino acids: CASSLSIGWDTVNNSPLHF. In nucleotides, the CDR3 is TGTGCCAGCAGTTTATCTATCGGATGGGACACCGTAAACAATTCACCCCTCCACTTT.